This T cell receptor beta chain was found in a study of T cells in Graves' hyperthyroidism and ophthalmopathy. Study outcomes and limitations: With a median lead of around 6.7 months before onset, the model predicted ophthalmopathy.

Trimming at V came to 3 bases and at J to 4 bases, leaving 5 bases not matched to a gene. There are 15 residues in the CDR3. Germline V gives CDR1 SGHRS, CDR2 YFSETQ. This clonotype was recorded at least ten times. Its antigen is undetermined. Amplification of TCR beta CDR3 regions was performed using RNA transcripts as template. Researchers ran a first-round RT-PCR on the TCR CDR3 using the HTBI primer set. Via MiXCR, TCRdb re-called the multiplex PCR reads, giving one row per CDR3 protein. In the table there are about 640,000 distinct CDR3 sequences, around 21% of which are singletons. This TCR came from a man aged 25 to 40 with Graves' ophthalmopathy. Sequenced sample: blood. The chain carries TRBV5-1 and TRBJ1-1, with 11 bases matching TRBD1. The CDR3 DNA follows: TGCGCCAGCAGCTGGGGGGGACAGGGGGTCACTGAAGCTTTCTTT. Its protein product is CASSWGGQGVTEAFF.